This TCR beta chain was retrieved from a study of blood T cell repertoires in COVID-19. The wider study: Acute and convalescent COVID-19 samples came from the United States, Italy and Spain.

In this sample, this clone turned up a few times. How the authors handled the data: Amplified reference gene primers provided the basis for estimating nucleated cell counts. Here immunoSEQ multiplex PCR was the method, and the copy in TCRdb shows in-frame clones only, minus some. Clonal size and the V and J genes are those of that table, whereas D and trimming came from the DNA. The table lists approximately 220,000 clones, around 85% of them singletons. The CDR3 contains 14 residues. Germline CDR1 LGHDT, CDR2 YNNKEL (reference sequence). After removal of 4 bases from V and 5 bases from J, the junction contained 5 bases not matched to a gene.

Material for sequencing was peripheral blood. The chain recombines TRBV3-1 (or the pseudogene TRBV3-2) with TRBJ2-7; the match to TRBD1 covers 10 bases. This receptor was taken from a woman aged 80 or over with acute or convalescent COVID-19. The CDR3 loop is CASSRGTGVNEQYF. CDR3 sequence (DNA): TGTGCCAGCAGCCGGGGGACAGGGGTTAACGAGCAGTACTTC.